This T cell receptor beta chain was sequenced during a study of T cells after yellow fever vaccination. On this clonotype itself: The target antigen is unknown.

The CDR3 covers 19 residues. General observations from the study: Few clonotypes appeared in both CD4 and CD8 compartments. Subsequent booster samples again held most clones from primary vaccination (nearly 98% CD4, 85% to 90% CD8).

MiXCR, run by TCRdb on the 5' RACE reads, gives a single entry per CDR3 protein. This sample has a few hundred thousand distinct CDR3 sequences, with approximately 8% found just once. The J gene is TRBJ2-7, the V gene TRBV21-1; the table's D gene call, TRBD2, was not cross checked with the DNA. TRBV21-1 is a recognized pseudogene. Sequenced here: CD4+ T cells sorted from PBMCs, sampled 5 days after the yellow fever booster vaccination. This TCR derives from a man in his late teens or twenties who received the YFV17D yellow fever vaccine. CDR3 loop: CASSKALPRTSGGPYEQYF. The DNA for the CDR3 is TGTGCCAGCAGCAAAGCCCTCCCTCGTACTAGCGGGGGACCCTACGAGCAGTACTTC.